A single sample is the source of the 32 T cell receptor beta chains below, sequenced in a study of blood T cell repertoires in COVID-19. The table came from immunoSEQ multiplex PCR; TCRdb's copy has only in-frame clones and leaves some out. The data show about 88,000 clones, roughly 91% seen once. Sequencing used peripheral blood. The receptors originated from a man aged 18 to 29 with COVID-19, enrolled during active disease.

The chain carries TRBV7-9 and TRBJ1-3; D possibly corresponds to TRBD1 (5 bases). V gave up 5 bases and J gave up 0 bases, with 8 bases separating them. The CDR3 contains 14 residues. The germline CDR1 and CDR2 sequences are SEHNR and FQNEAQ (reference sequence). The CDR3 DNA is TGTGCCAGCAGCAGACAGATCTCTGGAAACACCATATATTTT. Protein: CASSRQISGNTIYF.

This rearrangement joins TRBV6-1 to TRBJ1-1; D is ambiguous. The CDR3 contains 12 residues. Germline V gene sequence: CDR1 MNHNS, CDR2 SASEGT. Trimming stripped 3 bases from V and 11 bases from J, with 13 bases between. The CDR3 nucleotides read TGTGCCAGCAGTGAGCCCTCCCCGACTGCTTTCTTT. This sequence encodes CASSEPSPTAFF.

V gene TRBV11-2 combines with J gene TRBJ2-3; 7 bases fit TRBD2. With V trimmed by 0 bases and J by 0 bases, 9 bases remained unmatched. The CDR3 is made up of 18 amino acids. The germline CDR1 and CDR2 sequences are SGHAT and FQNNGV. CDR3 nucleotides: TGTGCCAGCAGCTTAGATCTGGGGGGGGTTTCTAGCACAGATACGCAGTATTTT. Translated: CASSLDLGGVSSTDTQYF.

This clone was detected once. The rearrangement joins TRBV15 to TRBJ2-7, with D hard to call. Trimming shortened V by 0 bases and J by 2 bases, and 11 bases separated the two germline ends. CDR3 length equals 15 residues. Looked up from germline, CDR1 is LNHNV and CDR2 is YYDKDF (reference sequence). Here the CDR3 reads CATSRDTQPAYEQYF. DNA for the CDR3: TGTGCCACCAGCAGAGATACACAGCCCGCCTACGAGCAGTACTTC. The variable domain in full, completed from reference TRBV15 and TRBJ2-7, reads DAMVIQNPRYQVTQFGKPVTLSCSQTLNHNVMYWYQQKSSQAPKLLFHYYDKDFNNEADTPDNFQSRRPNTSFCFLDIRSPGLGDTAMYLCATSRDTQPAYEQYFGPGTRLTVT.

This chain connects TRBV28 to TRBJ2-1, with TRBD1 matching over 10 bases. CDR3 length: 16 amino acids. Germline CDR1 is MDHEN and CDR2 is SYDVKM. V lost 5 bases to trimming and J lost 7 bases; unmatched junction nucleotides: 11. DNA of the CDR3: TGTGCCAGCAGTCCAACGGACAGGGGGAATATAAATGAGCAGTTCTTC. It is translated as CASSPTDRGNINEQFF.

The chain combines TRBV27 with TRBJ2-7; TRBD1 is a possible D gene (6 bases). Germline loops: CDR1 MNHEY, CDR2 SMNVEV (reference sequence). V was shortened by 2 bases and J by 0 bases, with 14 bases between the two germline ends. The CDR3 extends over 16 amino acids. The CDR3 sequence: CASSLMGAVSSYEQYF. CDR3 nucleotide sequence: TGTGCCAGCAGTTTAATGGGGGCCGTGAGCTCCTACGAGCAGTACTTC.

The chain links TRBV14 to TRBJ1-3; unclear D gene. The CDR3 spans 17 residues. Trimming removed 3 bases from V and 0 bases from J, with 15 bases in between. Germline V gene data show CDR1 as SGHDN and CDR2 as FVKESK. CDR3 in DNA: TGTGCCAGCAGCCATTCCGGAGGACGGATCTCTGGAAACACCATATATTTT. Encoded protein: CASSHSGGRISGNTIYF.

The V call is TRBV9, the J call TRBJ2-2; TRBD2 is a possible D gene (6 bases). The germline V gene encodes CDR1 SGDLS and CDR2 YYNGEE. The ends were cut back, 0 bases at V and 0 bases at J, with 12 bases in the middle. The CDR3 is 17 amino acids. DNA of the CDR3: TGTGCCAGCAGCGTAGATCCGCTAGCGCCGAACACCGGGGAGCTGTTTTTT. It encodes CASSVDPLAPNTGELFF.

The V call is TRBV13, the J call TRBJ2-7; possibly TRBD1 for D (5 bases). The germline CDR1 and CDR2 sequences are PRHDT and FYEKMQ (reference sequence). This CDR3 is 15 amino acids long. The ends were cut back, 2 bases at V and 9 bases at J, with 20 bases in the middle. CDR3 bases: TGTGCCAGCAGCTTAATAGGGGCAGGGCACCCTTTGCAGTACTTC. Translating gives CASSLIGAGHPLQYF. The full variable domain, with the rest looked up from reference TRBV13 and TRBJ2-7, is AAGVIQSPRHLIKEKRETATLKCYPIPRHDTVYWYQQGPGQDPQFLISFYEKMQSDKGSIPDRFSAQQFSDYHSELNMSSLELGDSALYFCASSLIGAGHPLQYFGPGTRLTVT.

The J gene is TRBJ1-5, the V gene TRBV7-8; 11 nucleotides line up with TRBD1. Germline V gives CDR1 SGHVS, CDR2 FQNEAQ. V trimming: 1 base; J trimming: 7 bases; junction bases outside the gene matches: 9. This CDR3 has 17 residues. The CDR3 reads CASSLERTGGVRQPQHF. For the CDR3, the DNA is TGTGCCAGCAGCTTAGAGAGGACAGGGGGCGTACGGCAGCCCCAGCATTTT.

This chain connects TRBV28 to TRBJ2-5; 7 bases fit TRBD2. The CDR3 is made up of 15 amino acids. Germline CDR1 MDHEN, CDR2 SYDVKM. V lost 6 bases and J lost 0; bases outside the gene matches: 7. DNA for the CDR3: TGTGCCAGCAGACCGTTGGGAGGGAACCAAGAGACCCAGTACTTC. Amino acids: CASRPLGGNQETQYF.

A single count supports this clone. This chain joins TRBV11-2 and TRBJ2-7; D gene ambiguous. From germline, CDR1 is SGHAT and CDR2 FQNNGV. The CDR3 loop spans 13 amino acids. The V end was cut by 1 base, the J end by 2 bases, with 6 bases between. The CDR3 DNA follows: TGTGCCAGCAGCTTAGGCCTAACCTACGAGCAGTACTTC. Its translation is CASSLGLTYEQYF.

The V call is TRBV27, the J call TRBJ1-4; TRBD1 agrees at 8 bases. CDR1 MNHEY and CDR2 SMNVEV come from the germline V gene (reference sequence). J gave up 2 bases and V 4 bases, and 3 bases lay outside the gene matches. The CDR3 runs to 15 residues. The CDR3 nucleotides read TGTGCCAGCAGTTCCAGACAGGGGACTAATGAAAAACTGTTTTTT. Translated, it gives CASSSRQGTNEKLFF. Using reference TRBV27 and TRBJ1-4 for the parts outside the CDR3, the full variable domain is EAQVTQNPRYLITVTGKKLTVTCSQNMNHEYMSWYRQDPGLGLRQIYYSMNVEVTDKGDVPEGYKVSRKEKRNFPLILESPSPNQTSLYFCASSSRQGTNEKLFFGSGTQLSVL.

CDR3 DNA: TGCGCCAGCAGCGTTGGGAGAGGCAAAGAGCAGTTCTTC. Translated, it gives CASSVGRGKEQFF. V is TRBV5-1 and J is TRBJ2-1; D is possibly TRBD2 (5 bases). Germline CDR1 and CDR2: SGHRS and YFSETQ. V was shortened by 4 bases and J by 10 bases, with 15 bases between the two germline ends. There are 13 residues in the CDR3.

The table lists this clone with a few counts. The chain employs TRBV6-5 and TRBJ1-2; 7 bases match TRBD1. The CDR3 spans 15 residues. The V and J ends lost 7 bases and 7 bases, in that order; junction bases with no gene match: 15. Germline V lookup: CDR1 MNHEY, CDR2 SVGAGI. For the CDR3, the DNA is TGTGCCAGCACACAAGGGTGGAACCAGGGGGTTGGCTACACCTTC. This translates into CASTQGWNQGVGYTF.

The chain is built from TRBV28 and TRBJ1-3; no reliable D call. CDR1 and CDR2 from the germline V gene are MDHEN and SYDVKM. V was clipped by 3 bases and J by 7 bases, with 7 bases between them. CDR3 length: 12 residues. The CDR3 loop is CASSFGSNTIYF. In DNA, the CDR3 is TGTGCCAGCAGTTTCGGGTCCAACACCATATATTTT.

This clone has a single count. This rearrangement joins TRBV24-1 to TRBJ2-1; D might be TRBD1 (5 bases). Trimming shortened V by 4 bases and J by 0 bases, and 12 bases separated the two germline ends. Germline CDR1 reads KGHDR; CDR2 reads SFDVKD. The CDR3 covers 16 residues. CDR3 amino acids: CATSDPDRSSYNEQFF. The CDR3 region has the DNA TGTGCCACCAGTGACCCCGACAGAAGCTCCTACAATGAGCAGTTCTTC.

The chain recombines TRBV4-3 with TRBJ1-4; perhaps TRBD1 as D (6 bases). Looked up from germline, CDR1 is LGHNA and CDR2 is YSLEER. V was clipped by 0 bases and J by 11 bases, with 16 bases between them. There are 15 residues in the CDR3. The CDR3 sequence: CASSQEGAGPGKLFF. In nucleotides, the CDR3 is TGCGCCAGCAGCCAAGAGGGGGCAGGGCCCGGGAAACTGTTTTTT.

The DNA for the CDR3 is TGCAGCGTCCGGGACAGGGGCTCCTACAATGAGCAGTTCTTC. Translation: CSVRDRGSYNEQFF. The rearrangement links TRBV29-1 to TRBJ2-1, with 10 bases aligning to TRBD1. From germline, CDR1 is SQVTM and CDR2 ANQGSEA. The CDR3 totals 14 residues. V was clipped by 6 bases and J by 0 bases; unmatched bases: 2.

The chain has TRBV6-1 and TRBJ2-6; D perhaps matches TRBD1 (6 bases). CDR1 and CDR2 (germline): MNHNS, SASEGT. The CDR3 consists of 20 residues. The ends were cut back, 0 bases at V and 0 bases at J, with 18 bases in the middle. CDR3 sequence: CASSEAPRAGANSGANVLTF. CDR3 DNA sequence: TGTGCCAGCAGTGAAGCACCTAGGGCAGGGGCCAACTCTGGGGCCAACGTCCTGACTTTC.

J is TRBJ2-7 and V is TRBV24-1; 8 bases line up with TRBD1. J was trimmed by 4 bases and V by 7 bases; bases with no gene match: 5. The length of the CDR3 is 13 residues. Germline V gene data show CDR1 as KGHDR and CDR2 as SFDVKD. The CDR3: CATSPQGVYEQYF. CDR3 DNA sequence: TGTGCCACCAGCCCACAGGGGGTTTACGAGCAGTACTTC.

The sample holds one count of this clone. The CDR3 protein is CASSRSAGTDTQYF. CDR3 DNA: TGTGCCAGCAGCCGATCTGCGGGGACAGATACGCAGTATTTT. This chain joins TRBV7-6 and TRBJ2-3; perhaps TRBD2 as D (6 bases). The CDR3 totals 14 residues. Germline V lookup: CDR1 SGHVS, CDR2 FNYEAQ. V gave up 5 bases and J gave up 3 bases, with 12 bases separating them.

The gene calls are TRBV20-1 and TRBJ2-5, with D hard to call. The V end lost 0 bases, the J end lost 6 bases, and 5 bases lay between the germline ends. CDR1 DFQATT and CDR2 SNEGSKA come from the germline V gene (reference sequence). This CDR3 region has 11 residues. CDR3: CSARDQKTQYF. In DNA, the CDR3 is TGCAGTGCTAGAGATCAGAAGACCCAGTACTTC.

The chain employs TRBV25-1 and TRBJ1-2, with 10 bases identical to TRBD1. This CDR3 contains 11 residues. Trimming removed 6 bases from V and 14 bases from J; junction bases left unmatched: 6. Germline lookup yields CDR1 MGHDK and CDR2 SYGVNS. Here the CDR3 DNA reads TGTGCCAGCAGCCCCGGGACAGGGGTGACCTTC. This codes for CASSPGTGVTF.

The CDR3 reads CASSGGDRVYGYTF. The DNA for the CDR3 is TGTGCCAGCAGCGGGGGGGACCGGGTCTATGGCTACACCTTC. This chain connects TRBV5-4 to TRBJ1-2; a possible D gene is TRBD1 (5 bases). Trimming shortened V by 4 bases and J by 4 bases, and 14 bases separated the two germline ends. CDR3 length equals 14 residues. CDR1 SGHNT and CDR2 YYREEE come from the germline V gene (reference sequence).

This chain links TRBV5-1 with TRBJ2-1, with 13 bases fitting TRBD2. This CDR3 contains 15 residues. The J segment lost 10 bases and the V segment lost 0 bases, leaving 4 bases of the junction unmatched. Germline CDR1 reads SGHRS; CDR2 reads YFSETQ. The CDR3 here is CASSLVTSGRGEQFF. CDR3 nucleotide sequence: TGCGCCAGCAGCTTGGTTACTAGCGGGAGGGGAGAGCAGTTCTTC.

The V call is TRBV18, the J call TRBJ2-5; TRBD2 aligns across 13 bases. Germline V gene lookup returns CDR1 KGHSH and CDR2 LQKENI. Germline trimming cut 3 bases from V and 5 bases from J; bases unmatched to any gene: 9. The length of the CDR3 is 17 residues. CDR3 protein: CASSPGLAGVPRETQYF. The DNA for the CDR3 is TGTGCCAGCTCACCCGGACTAGCGGGGGTCCCTCGGGAGACCCAGTACTTC. Together with reference TRBV18 and TRBJ2-5, the CDR3 gives the full variable domain: NAGVMQNPRHLVRRRGQEARLRCSPMKGHSHVYWYRQLPEEGLKFMVYLQKENIIDESGMPKERFSAEFPKEGPSILRIQQVVRGDSAAYFCASSPGLAGVPRETQYFGPGTRLLVL.

The chain is built from TRBV7-9 and TRBJ2-7; perhaps TRBD2 as D (7 bases). The CDR3 spans 17 residues. Trimming took 0 bases from V and 6 from J, leaving 21 bases between them. The germline CDR1 and CDR2 sequences are SEHNR and FQNEAQ (reference sequence). In nucleotides, the CDR3 is TGTGCCAGCAGCTTAGCGGGGGGGGCCGGTCAAGCTGCCGAGCAGTACTTC. It is translated as CASSLAGGAGQAAEQYF.

The count of this clone is one. The V call is TRBV5-5, the J call TRBJ2-1, with 11 bases aligning to TRBD1. Germline CDR1 and CDR2: SGHKS and YYEKEE (reference sequence). The CDR3 is 16 residues long. The J segment lost 4 bases and the V segment lost 4 bases, leaving 7 bases of the junction unmatched. CDR3 residues: CASSKSDRGPYNEQFF. CDR3 coding DNA: TGTGCCAGCAGCAAGTCGGACAGGGGGCCTTACAATGAGCAGTTCTTC.

This clone occurred once. The chain recombines TRBV13 with TRBJ2-2, with D perhaps TRBD2 (5 bases). Germline CDR1 reads PRHDT; CDR2 reads FYEKMQ (reference sequence). The ends were cut back, 5 bases at V and 4 bases at J, with 11 bases in the middle. The CDR3 length is 14 residues. CDR3 bases: TGTGCCAGCAGCCCTTCGGGGAGCACCGGGGAGCTGTTTTTT. It specifies CASSPSGSTGELFF.

The sample holds one count of this clone. This chain connects TRBV5-6 to TRBJ2-7; 11 bases fit TRBD2. This CDR3 contains 14 residues. Germline CDR1 is SGHDT and CDR2 is YYEEEE. V lost 4 bases and J lost 2; bases outside the gene matches: 2. CDR3 loop: CASSGSGRAYEQYF. The CDR3 nucleotides read TGTGCCAGCAGCGGTAGCGGGAGGGCCTACGAGCAGTACTTC.

The genes are TRBV30 and TRBJ2-1, with D hard to call. The germline V and J ends were trimmed by 5 bases and 6 bases, with 8 bases remaining between them. The CDR3 runs to 11 residues. Germline V gene data show CDR1 as GTSNPN and CDR2 as SVGIG (reference sequence). The CDR3 region has the DNA TGTGCCTGGGTGAGATCCAATGAGCAGTTCTTC. Encoded protein: CAWVRSNEQFF.